One and the same sample provided the 31 T cell receptor beta chains below, sequenced in a study of early T cells in non-severe SARS-CoV-2 infection. TCRdb re-analysed the 5' RACE reads in MiXCR, keeping a single row per CDR3 protein. In the table there are tens of thousands of distinct CDR3 sequences, roughly 4.7% of which are singletons. This specimen was whole blood, taken at baseline. The receptors shown here come from an adult who was a healthcare worker with PCR-confirmed SARS-CoV-2 infection or an uninfected control (not recorded which).

This clonotype was detected ten times or more. The rearrangement joins TRBV20-1 to TRBJ1-2; unclear D gene. V dropped 1 base and J dropped 4 bases, with 16 bases sitting between them. CDR3 length equals 15 residues. The germline V gene has CDR1 DFQATT and CDR2 SNEGSKA (reference sequence). The CDR3 sequence: CSARAPQVPGYGYTF. The CDR3 DNA sequence: TGCAGTGCTAGAGCCCCCCAGGTGCCGGGCTATGGCTACACCTTC.

Ten or more counts support this clonotype. The CDR3 sequence: CASRAGLDSSYEQYF. The CDR3 DNA sequence: TGTGCCAGCAGGGCGGGACTGGATAGCTCCTACGAGCAGTACTTC. The chain is built from TRBV4-2 and TRBJ2-7, with D possibly TRBD2 on 6 matching bases. V lost 6 bases and J lost 0, with 15 bases in between. Germline loops: CDR1 LGHNA, CDR2 YNFKEQ. CDR3 length: 15 amino acids.

The rearrangement uses TRBV6-5 and TRBJ2-2; D might be TRBD1 (6 bases). Trimming took 2 bases from V and 4 from J, leaving 11 bases between them. Germline V gene lookup returns CDR1 MNHEY and CDR2 SVGAGI. CDR3 length: 15 amino acids. DNA of the CDR3: TGTGCCAGCAGTTACCCAACAGGGACCACCGGGGAGCTGTTTTTT. Protein product: CASSYPTGTTGELFF.

The J gene is TRBJ2-7, the V gene TRBV7-2; TRBD2 matches 7 bases. V shed 1 base and J 3 bases; nucleotides not matched to a gene: 6. CDR1 is SGHTA and CDR2 is FQGNSA in the germline V gene. The CDR3 runs to 15 residues. As DNA, the CDR3 is TGTGCCAGCAGCTTAGAGGCGGGAGTGAGCTACGAGCAGTACTTC. Residues: CASSLEAGVSYEQYF.

This clonotype has just a few counts. V usage is TRBV10-3 and J usage is TRBJ1-5, with D perhaps matching TRBD1 (6 bases). The germline CDR1 and CDR2 sequences are ENHRY and SYGVKD. Between the trimmed V and J ends, which lost 7 bases and 5 bases, there was a span of 12 bases. The CDR3 sequence is 13 residues long. Written as DNA, the CDR3 is TGTGCCATCAAAGGGAACAGGGATCAGCCCCAGCATTTT. Its protein is CAIKGNRDQPQHF.

Many counts were recorded for this clonotype. The gene calls are TRBV7-8 and TRBJ2-3, with a possible D match to TRBD1 (6 bases). Trimming left V 3 bases short and J 1 base short, with 26 bases between. Germline V CDR1 and CDR2: SGHVS, FQNEAQ. The CDR3 length is 20 residues. CDR3 sequence reads: CASSLESTYRDARGTDTQYF. CDR3 sequence (DNA): TGTGCCAGCAGCTTGGAGTCTACCTACAGGGATGCTAGGGGCACAGATACGCAGTATTTT.

This clonotype was seen at least ten times. V gene TRBV12-3 or TRBV12-4 combines with J gene TRBJ2-2; 9 positions match TRBD2. The V segment lost 8 bases and the J segment 1 base; nucleotides outside the gene matches: 8. The CDR3 sequence is 16 residues long. The CDR3 nucleotides read TGTGCCAGCGGCCTTCAAGCGGGAGGGAACACCGGGGAGCTGTTTTTT. Its protein is CASGLQAGGNTGELFF.

This clonotype has at least ten counts. The genes are TRBV4-3 and TRBJ2-2, with 10 bases fitting TRBD2. This CDR3 has 17 residues. The germline V gene encodes CDR1 LGHNA and CDR2 YSLEER. Trimming cost V 1 base and J 1 base; bases outside gene matches: 3. The DNA of the CDR3 is TGCGCCAGCAGCCAAGCCTTAGCGGGAGGGAACACCGGGGAGCTGTTTTTT. It codes for CASSQALAGGNTGELFF.

There are a few counts of this clonotype. The gene calls are TRBV24-1 and TRBJ2-1; possibly TRBD2 for D (5 bases). V lost 4 bases and J 0 bases, leaving 12 bases between the germline ends. Germline V gives CDR1 KGHDR, CDR2 SFDVKD. This CDR3 has 16 residues. The CDR3 loop reads CATSDVGADSYNEQFF. CDR3 sequence (DNA): TGTGCCACCAGTGACGTGGGAGCGGACTCCTACAATGAGCAGTTCTTC.

The chain employs TRBV29-1 and TRBJ2-2; 12 nucleotides align to TRBD2. This CDR3 contains 15 residues. V trimming: 7 bases; J trimming: 0 bases; junction bases outside the gene matches: 3. Germline V lookup: CDR1 SQVTM, CDR2 ANQGSEA. CDR3 amino acids: CSARLAGANTGELFF. DNA for the CDR3: TGCAGCGCAAGACTAGCGGGAGCGAACACCGGGGAGCTGTTTTTT.

The V call is TRBV4-1, the J call TRBJ2-2, with 8 bases aligning to TRBD2. CDR1 is MGHRA and CDR2 is YSYEKL in the germline V gene. The CDR3 length is 16 residues. J lost 6 bases, V lost 4 bases, and 10 bases had no gene match. DNA of the CDR3: TGCGCCAGCAGCCCGCTTGGGACTAGTGCGCCCGGGGAGCTGTTTTTT. Translating it yields CASSPLGTSAPGELFF.

This clonotype has at least ten counts. V usage is TRBV7-2 and J usage is TRBJ2-3, with 7 nucleotides matching TRBD2. Germline CDR1 SGHTA, CDR2 FQGNSA. J gave up 2 bases and V 2 bases, and 4 bases lay outside the gene matches. This CDR3 has 15 amino acids. CDR3 coding DNA: TGTGCCAGCAGCTTATCTAGCGGAGTCACAGATACGCAGTATTTT. It encodes CASSLSSGVTDTQYF.

This clonotype was picked up a small number of times. The gene calls are TRBV30 and TRBJ2-1, with a weak D call TRBD2 (5 bases). Trimming took off 0 bases at V and 0 bases at J, with 12 bases between the two ends. Germline V gene data show CDR1 as GTSNPN and CDR2 as SVGIG (reference sequence). The CDR3 sequence is 16 residues long. CDR3 residues: CAWSVLGMSSYNEQFF. DNA of the CDR3: TGTGCCTGGAGTGTTCTCGGGATGAGCTCCTACAATGAGCAGTTCTTC.

The gene calls are TRBV2 and TRBJ2-7; D remains unclear. V dropped 2 bases and J dropped 0 bases, with 11 bases sitting between them. CDR1 and CDR2 (germline): SNHLY, FYNNEI. The CDR3 totals 15 residues. In nucleotides, the CDR3 is TGTGCCAGCAGTGAACGCGACACCAACTCCTACGAGCAGTACTTC. It codes for CASSERDTNSYEQYF.

The chain employs TRBV10-3 and TRBJ2-4; D might be TRBD2 (6 bases). The CDR3 is made up of 13 amino acids. Trimming removed 4 bases at V and 7 bases at J, with 11 bases between. Germline CDR1 reads ENHRY; CDR2 reads SYGVKD. The CDR3 here is CAISGAGSNIQYF. In nucleotides, the CDR3 is TGTGCCATCAGTGGGGCCGGGAGCAACATTCAGTACTTC.

This clonotype was observed at least ten times. The chain uses TRBV20-1 and TRBJ2-3, with D possibly TRBD1 on 6 matching bases. Germline assignment: CDR1 DFQATT and CDR2 SNEGSKA (reference sequence). Trimming stripped 0 bases from V and 4 bases from J, with 20 bases between. This CDR3 is built from 17 residues. CDR3: CSARERKTGTLSDTQYF. The CDR3 region has the DNA TGCAGTGCTAGAGAGAGAAAGACAGGCACGCTGTCAGATACGCAGTATTTT.

This clonotype has a handful of counts. The chain has TRBV18 and TRBJ2-3, with 10 bases lining up with TRBD1. The CDR3 extends over 15 amino acids. Germline V gives CDR1 KGHSH, CDR2 LQKENI. The V segment lost 6 bases and the J segment 1 base; nucleotides outside the gene matches: 4. CDR3 sequence: CASSKDRGGTDTQYF. Written as DNA, the CDR3 is TGTGCCAGCTCGAAGGACAGGGGGGGCACAGATACGCAGTATTTT.

Only a few counts were recorded for this clonotype. The rearrangement links TRBV28 to TRBJ2-7; D ambiguous. The germline V gene encodes CDR1 MDHEN and CDR2 SYDVKM. This CDR3 has 13 amino acids. V was clipped by 6 bases and J by 6 bases, with 15 bases between them. The CDR3 DNA follows: TGTGCCAGCAGACCTAGTCCACTCGGCGAGCAGTACTTC. This encodes CASRPSPLGEQYF.

This clonotype was picked up a small number of times. The chain employs TRBV6-6 and TRBJ1-5; D remains ambiguous. The CDR3 sequence is 14 residues long. Trimming pared 5 bases from V and 4 bases from J, leaving 12 bases between. The germline gives CDR1 MNHNY, CDR2 SVGAGI (reference sequence). The CDR3 DNA follows: TGTGCCAGCAGTACGTTGGGGTTTAATCAGCCCCAGCATTTT. Protein sequence: CASSTLGFNQPQHF.

This clonotype was observed many times. The V gene is TRBV6-2 or TRBV6-3, the J gene TRBJ2-1; D call uncertain. CDR3 length equals 15 residues. V lost 3 bases and J 2 bases, leaving 11 bases between the germline ends. Germline assignment: CDR1 MNHEY and CDR2 SVGEGT. CDR3 nucleotides: TGTGCCAGCAGTTATCTGGGCCTAACCTACAATGAGCAGTTCTTC. Its protein is CASSYLGLTYNEQFF.

This clonotype appeared many times. V usage is TRBV4-2 and J usage is TRBJ2-1; D remains ambiguous. Trimming removed 0 bases at V and 0 bases at J, with 12 bases between. Per the germline V gene, CDR1 is LGHNA and CDR2 is YNFKEQ. This CDR3 contains 17 residues. The CDR3: CASSQDHPLSSYNEQFF. The DNA of the CDR3 is TGTGCCAGCAGCCAAGATCATCCTTTGAGCTCCTACAATGAGCAGTTCTTC.

This clonotype was seen repeatedly, ten times or more. V is TRBV29-1 and J is TRBJ2-1; TRBD2 matches at 15 bases. The CDR3 runs to 15 residues. The germline V gene encodes CDR1 SQVTM and CDR2 ANQGSEA. Trimming removed 6 bases from V and 12 bases from J; junction bases left unmatched: 12. CDR3 nucleotide sequence: TGCAGCGTGCACGGGACTAGCGGGAGGCCAGGGGGGCAGTTCTTC. It specifies CSVHGTSGRPGGQFF.

This clonotype came up many times. The chain joins TRBV5-1 to TRBJ1-2; TRBD1 agrees at 7 bases. Trimming removed 4 bases from V and 5 bases from J; junction bases left unmatched: 8. Germline V gene data show CDR1 as SGHRS and CDR2 as YFSETQ. The CDR3 consists of 14 residues. In DNA form, the CDR3 reads TGCGCCAGCAGCCCCGGGACAGCTACTTATGGCTACACCTTC. Its protein is CASSPGTATYGYTF. Drawing the rest from reference TRBV5-1 and TRBJ1-2, the complete variable domain is KAGVTQTPRYLIKTRGQQVTLSCSPISGHRSVSWYQQTPGQGLQFLFEYFSETQRNKGNFPGRFSGRQFSNSRSEMNVSTLELGDSALYLCASSPGTATYGYTFGSGTRLTVV.

In this sample, this clonotype turned up many times. V usage is TRBV30 and J usage is TRBJ2-1; possibly TRBD1 for D (6 bases). The length of the CDR3 is 13 residues. The V gene lost 5 bases and the J gene lost 0 bases, with 8 bases spanning the gap. Germline V CDR1 and CDR2: GTSNPN, SVGIG (reference sequence). CDR3 loop: CAWWDTSYNEQFF. The CDR3 region has the DNA TGTGCCTGGTGGGACACCTCCTACAATGAGCAGTTCTTC.

This clonotype has ten or more counts. J is TRBJ1-1 and V is TRBV29-1, with D maybe TRBD1 (6 bases). CDR1 is SQVTM and CDR2 is ANQGSEA in the germline V gene. Trimming shortened V by 6 bases and J by 6 bases, and 20 bases separated the two germline ends. The CDR3 contains 14 residues. As DNA, the CDR3 is TGCAGCGTCGCTCAGATAGGACAGTTACCTGAAGCTTTCTTT. Protein sequence: CSVAQIGQLPEAFF. The full variable domain, rest sourced from reference TRBV29-1 and TRBJ1-1, is SAVISQKPSRDICQRGTSLTIQCQVDSQVTMMFWYRQQPGQSLTLIATANQGSEATYESGFVIDKFPISRPNLTFSTLTVSNMSPEDSSIYLCSVAQIGQLPEAFFGQGTRLTVV.

J is TRBJ2-7 and V is TRBV11-2; tentative D call: TRBD2 (6 bases). This CDR3 is 17 amino acids long. Germline V lookup: CDR1 SGHAT, CDR2 FQNNGV. The germline V and J ends were trimmed by 0 bases and 0 bases, with 15 bases remaining between them. The CDR3 nucleotides read TGTGCCAGCAGCTTAGATCGGGCGGGGCGCAGCTCCTACGAGCAGTACTTC. As protein: CASSLDRAGRSSYEQYF.

This clonotype has more than one count but fewer than ten. The chain has TRBV9 and TRBJ2-1; TRBD2 matches at 11 bases. This CDR3 comprises 20 residues. J lost 4 bases, V lost 4 bases, and 19 bases had no gene match. Germline CDR1 SGDLS, CDR2 YYNGEE. CDR3 sequence (DNA): TGTGCCAGCAGCCCCGAGGGGGGGCTAGCGGGAGGATCGGTGTACAATGAGCAGTTCTTC. Amino acid sequence: CASSPEGGLAGGSVYNEQFF.

In this sample, this clonotype turned up a few times. V and J are TRBV12-3 or TRBV12-4 and TRBJ1-1; TRBD1 aligns across 8 bases. Trimming removed 5 bases from V and 4 bases from J; junction bases left unmatched: 6. This CDR3 has 14 residues. The CDR3 spells CASSTVDRGTEAFF. Here the CDR3 DNA reads TGTGCCAGCAGTACCGTAGACAGGGGCACTGAAGCTTTCTTT.

This clonotype was picked up a small number of times. The rearrangement links TRBV12-3 or TRBV12-4 to TRBJ2-2, with D unclear. This CDR3 contains 13 residues. V lost 7 bases, J lost 5 bases, and 11 bases lay in between. CDR3: CASTILGTGELFF. The CDR3 DNA is TGTGCCAGCACCATTTTGGGGACCGGGGAGCTGTTTTTT.

This CDR3 reads CASSYSLAGISYEQYF. The CDR3 DNA sequence: TGTGCCAGCAGTTACTCGCTAGCGGGAATATCCTACGAGCAGTACTTC. The chain couples TRBV6-5 to TRBJ2-7, with 9 positions matching TRBD2. V lost 0 bases, J lost 1 base, and 4 bases stayed unmatched. The CDR3 is 16 residues long. CDR1 is MNHEY, CDR2 SVGAGI, per germline.

This clonotype was counted only a few times. The V gene is TRBV10-3, the J gene TRBJ2-1, with 8 nucleotides matching TRBD2. Germline CDR1 reads ENHRY; CDR2 reads SYGVKD. This CDR3 has 14 residues. V shed 3 bases and J 11 bases; nucleotides not matched to a gene: 9. The CDR3 reads CAISDSGGTKKQFF. CDR3 bases: TGTGCCATCAGTGACTCGGGGGGGACCAAAAAGCAGTTCTTC.